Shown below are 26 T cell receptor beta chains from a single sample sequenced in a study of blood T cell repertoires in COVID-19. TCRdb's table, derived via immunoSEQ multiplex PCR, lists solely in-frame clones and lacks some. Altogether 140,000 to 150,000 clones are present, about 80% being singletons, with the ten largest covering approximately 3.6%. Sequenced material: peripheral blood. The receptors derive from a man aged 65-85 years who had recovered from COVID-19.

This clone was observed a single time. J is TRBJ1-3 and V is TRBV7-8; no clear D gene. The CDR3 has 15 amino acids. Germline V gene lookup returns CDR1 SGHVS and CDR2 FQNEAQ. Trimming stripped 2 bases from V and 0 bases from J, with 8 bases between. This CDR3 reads CASSLSGNSGNTIYF. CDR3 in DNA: TGTGCCAGCAGCTTAAGCGGAAACTCTGGAAACACCATATATTTT.

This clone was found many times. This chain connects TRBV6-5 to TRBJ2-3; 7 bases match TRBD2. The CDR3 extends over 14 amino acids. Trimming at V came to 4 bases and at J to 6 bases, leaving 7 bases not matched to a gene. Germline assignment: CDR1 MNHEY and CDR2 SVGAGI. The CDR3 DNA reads TGTGCCAGCAGTTCAAGCGGGACGGGTGATACGCAGTATTTT. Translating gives CASSSSGTGDTQYF.

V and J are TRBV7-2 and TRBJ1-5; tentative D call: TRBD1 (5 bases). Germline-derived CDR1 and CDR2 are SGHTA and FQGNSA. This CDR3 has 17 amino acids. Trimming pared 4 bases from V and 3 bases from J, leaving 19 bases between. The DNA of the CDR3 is TGTGCCAGCAGCTCCTCTTCGACTAGACAGTCCAATCAGCCCCAGCATTTT. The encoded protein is CASSSSSTRQSNQPQHF.

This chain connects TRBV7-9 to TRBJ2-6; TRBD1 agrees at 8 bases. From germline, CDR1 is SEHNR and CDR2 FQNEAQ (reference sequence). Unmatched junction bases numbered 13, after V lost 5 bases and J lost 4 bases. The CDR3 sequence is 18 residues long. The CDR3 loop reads CASSPGRGLVRGANVLTF. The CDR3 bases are TGTGCCAGCAGCCCCGGCAGGGGGCTGGTGAGAGGGGCCAACGTCCTGACTTTC.

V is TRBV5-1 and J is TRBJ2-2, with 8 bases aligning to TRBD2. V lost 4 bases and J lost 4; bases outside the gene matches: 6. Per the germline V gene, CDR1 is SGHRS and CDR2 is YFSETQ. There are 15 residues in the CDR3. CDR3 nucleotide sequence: TGCGCCAGCAGCCGAGGGGGGACTAGCACCGGGGAGCTGTTTTTT. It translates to CASSRGGTSTGELFF.

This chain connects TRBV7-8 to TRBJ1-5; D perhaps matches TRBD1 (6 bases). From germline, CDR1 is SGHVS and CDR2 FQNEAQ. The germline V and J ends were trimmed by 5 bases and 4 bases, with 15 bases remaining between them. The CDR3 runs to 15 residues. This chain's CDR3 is CASSVTDSTNQPQHF. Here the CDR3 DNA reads TGTGCCAGCAGCGTCACGGACAGCACAAATCAGCCCCAGCATTTT. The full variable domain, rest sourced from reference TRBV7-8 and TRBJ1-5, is GAGVSQSPRYKVAKRGQDVALRCDPISGHVSLFWYQQALGQGPEFLTYFQNEAQLDKSGLPSDRFFAERPEGSVSTLKIQRTQQEDSAVYLCASSVTDSTNQPQHFGDGTRLSIL.

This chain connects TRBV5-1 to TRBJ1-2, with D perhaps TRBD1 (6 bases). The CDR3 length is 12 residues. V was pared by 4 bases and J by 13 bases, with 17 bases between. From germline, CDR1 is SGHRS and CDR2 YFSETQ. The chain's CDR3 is CASSINQGKGTF. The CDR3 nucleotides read TGCGCCAGCAGCATAAACCAGGGGAAAGGCACCTTC. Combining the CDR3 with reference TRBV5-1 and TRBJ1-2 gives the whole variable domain KAGVTQTPRYLIKTRGQQVTLSCSPISGHRSVSWYQQTPGQGLQFLFEYFSETQRNKGNFPGRFSGRQFSNSRSEMNVSTLELGDSALYLCASSINQGKGTFGSGTRLTVV.

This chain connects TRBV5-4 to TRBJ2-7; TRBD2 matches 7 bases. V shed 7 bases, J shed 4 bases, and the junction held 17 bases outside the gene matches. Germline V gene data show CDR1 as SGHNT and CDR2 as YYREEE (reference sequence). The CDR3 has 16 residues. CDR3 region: CASAPGLPREAYEQYF. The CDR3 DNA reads TGTGCCAGCGCGCCAGGGTTGCCTCGGGAGGCTTACGAGCAGTACTTC.

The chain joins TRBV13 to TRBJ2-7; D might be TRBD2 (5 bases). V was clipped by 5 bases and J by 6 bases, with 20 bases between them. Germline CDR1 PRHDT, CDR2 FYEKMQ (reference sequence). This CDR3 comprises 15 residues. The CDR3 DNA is TGTGCCAGCAGCCCCGACTCTAGCCCCGGCCGCGAGCAGTACTTC. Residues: CASSPDSSPGREQYF.

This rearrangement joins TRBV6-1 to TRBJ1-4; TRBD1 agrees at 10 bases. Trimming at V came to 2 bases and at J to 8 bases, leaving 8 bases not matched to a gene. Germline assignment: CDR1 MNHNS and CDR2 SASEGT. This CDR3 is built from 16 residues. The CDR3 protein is CASSEYRDRGREKLFF. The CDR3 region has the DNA TGTGCCAGCAGTGAATACCGAGACAGGGGGCGGGAAAAACTGTTTTTT.

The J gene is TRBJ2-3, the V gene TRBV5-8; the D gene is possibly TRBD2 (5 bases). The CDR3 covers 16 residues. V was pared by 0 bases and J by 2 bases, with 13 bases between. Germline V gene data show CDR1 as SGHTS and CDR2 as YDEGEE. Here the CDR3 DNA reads TGTGCCAGCAGCTTGGTTGTGGACTTAATCACAGATACGCAGTATTTT. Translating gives CASSLVVDLITDTQYF.

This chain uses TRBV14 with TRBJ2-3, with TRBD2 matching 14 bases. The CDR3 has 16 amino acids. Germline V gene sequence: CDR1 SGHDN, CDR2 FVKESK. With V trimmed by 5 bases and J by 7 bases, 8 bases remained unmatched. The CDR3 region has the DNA TGTGCCAGCAGCGATACTGGACTAGCGGGAGGAAATACGCAGTATTTT. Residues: CASSDTGLAGGNTQYF. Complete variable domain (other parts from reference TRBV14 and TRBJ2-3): EAGVTQFPSHSVIEKGQTVTLRCDPISGHDNLYWYRRVMGKEIKFLLHFVKESKQDESGMPNNRFLAERTGGTYSTLKVQPAELEDSGVYFCASSDTGLAGGNTQYFGPGTRLTVL.

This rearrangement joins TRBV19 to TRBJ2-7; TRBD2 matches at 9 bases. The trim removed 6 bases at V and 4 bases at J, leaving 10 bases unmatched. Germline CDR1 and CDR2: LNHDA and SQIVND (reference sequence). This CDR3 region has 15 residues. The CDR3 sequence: CASSVGTSSLYEQYF. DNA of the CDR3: TGTGCCAGTAGCGTCGGGACTAGCAGTTTGTACGAGCAGTACTTC.

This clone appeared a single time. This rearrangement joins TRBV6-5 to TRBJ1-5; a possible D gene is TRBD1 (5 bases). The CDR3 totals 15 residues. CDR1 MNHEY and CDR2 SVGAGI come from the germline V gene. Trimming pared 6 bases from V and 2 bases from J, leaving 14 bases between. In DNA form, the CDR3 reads TGTGCCAGCAGCGCCAGGGAAGTGGGCAATCAGCCCCAGCATTTT. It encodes CASSAREVGNQPQHF.

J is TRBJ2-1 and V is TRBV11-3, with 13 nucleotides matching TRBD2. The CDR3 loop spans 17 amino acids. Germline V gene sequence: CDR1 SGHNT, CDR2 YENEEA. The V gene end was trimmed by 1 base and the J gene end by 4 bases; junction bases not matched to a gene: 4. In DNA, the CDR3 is TGTGCCAGCAGCTTAGTGTCGGGACTAGCGGGATACAATGAGCAGTTCTTC. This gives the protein CASSLVSGLAGYNEQFF. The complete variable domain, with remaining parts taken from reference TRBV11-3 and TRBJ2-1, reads EAGVVQSPRYKIIEKKQPVAFWCNPISGHNTLYWYLQNLGQGPELLIRYENEEAVDDSQLPKDRFSAERLKGVDSTLKIQPAELGDSAVYLCASSLVSGLAGYNEQFFGPGTRLTVL.

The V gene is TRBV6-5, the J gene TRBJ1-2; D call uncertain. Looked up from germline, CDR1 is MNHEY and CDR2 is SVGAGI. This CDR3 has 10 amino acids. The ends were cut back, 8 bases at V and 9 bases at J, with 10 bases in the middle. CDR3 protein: CASGEESYTF. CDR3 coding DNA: TGTGCCAGCGGAGAGGAGAGCTACACCTTC.

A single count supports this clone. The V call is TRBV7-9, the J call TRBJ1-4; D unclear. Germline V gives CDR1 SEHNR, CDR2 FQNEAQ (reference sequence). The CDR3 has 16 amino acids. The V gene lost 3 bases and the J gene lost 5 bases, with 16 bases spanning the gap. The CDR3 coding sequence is TGTGCCAGCAGCTTGTTGGTCGCCGGAGAGAATGAAAAACTGTTTTTT. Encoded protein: CASSLLVAGENEKLFF.

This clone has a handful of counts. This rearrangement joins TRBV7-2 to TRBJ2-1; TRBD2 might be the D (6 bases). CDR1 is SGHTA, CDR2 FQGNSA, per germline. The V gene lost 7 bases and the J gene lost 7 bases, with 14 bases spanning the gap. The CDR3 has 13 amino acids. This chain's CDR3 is CASKAGRWNEQFF. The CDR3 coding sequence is TGTGCCAGCAAGGCGGGGAGATGGAATGAGCAGTTCTTC. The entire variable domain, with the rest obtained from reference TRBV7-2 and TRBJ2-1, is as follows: GAGVSQSPSNKVTEKGKDVELRCDPISGHTALYWYRQSLGQGLEFLIYFQGNSAPDKSGLPSDRFSAERTGGSVSTLTIQRTQQEDSAVYLCASKAGRWNEQFFGPGTRLTVL.

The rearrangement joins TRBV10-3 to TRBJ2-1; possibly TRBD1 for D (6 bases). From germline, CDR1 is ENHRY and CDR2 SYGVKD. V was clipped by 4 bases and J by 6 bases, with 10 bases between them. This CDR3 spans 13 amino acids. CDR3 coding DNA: TGTGCCATCAGTGGGGGACAAGGCAATGAGCAGTTCTTC. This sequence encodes CAISGGQGNEQFF.

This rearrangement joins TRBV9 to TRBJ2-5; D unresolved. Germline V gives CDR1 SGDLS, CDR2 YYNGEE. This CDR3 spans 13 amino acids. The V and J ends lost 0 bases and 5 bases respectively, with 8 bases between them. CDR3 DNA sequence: TGTGCCAGCAGCGTAGGGGTACAGGAGACCCAGTACTTC. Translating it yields CASSVGVQETQYF.

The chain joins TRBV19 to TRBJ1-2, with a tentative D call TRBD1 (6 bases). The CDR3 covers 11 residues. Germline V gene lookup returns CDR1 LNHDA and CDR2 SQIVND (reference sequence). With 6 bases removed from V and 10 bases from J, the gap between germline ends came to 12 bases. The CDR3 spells CASSRDRLYTF. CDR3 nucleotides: TGTGCCAGTAGCCGAGACAGGCTCTACACCTTC.

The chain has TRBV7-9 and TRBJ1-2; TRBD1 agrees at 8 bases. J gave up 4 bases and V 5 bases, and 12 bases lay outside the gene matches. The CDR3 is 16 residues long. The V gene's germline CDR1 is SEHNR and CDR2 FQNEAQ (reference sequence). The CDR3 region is CASSPAGAGGAYGYTF. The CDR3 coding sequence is TGTGCCAGCAGCCCAGCAGGGGCAGGGGGCGCCTATGGCTACACCTTC.

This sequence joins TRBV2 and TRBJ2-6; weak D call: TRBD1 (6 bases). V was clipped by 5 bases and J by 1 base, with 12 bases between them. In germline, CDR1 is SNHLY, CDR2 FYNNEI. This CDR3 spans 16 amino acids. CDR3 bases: TGTGCCAGCAGTCTTCGTACAGGGTCTGGGGCCAACGTCCTGACTTTC. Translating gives CASSLRTGSGANVLTF. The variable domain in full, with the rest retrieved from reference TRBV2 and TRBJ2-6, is EPEVTQTPSHQVTQMGQEVILRCVPISNHLYFYWYRQILGQKVEFLVSFYNNEISEKSEIFDDQFSVERPDGSNFTLKIRSTKLEDSAMYFCASSLRTGSGANVLTFGAGSRLTVL.

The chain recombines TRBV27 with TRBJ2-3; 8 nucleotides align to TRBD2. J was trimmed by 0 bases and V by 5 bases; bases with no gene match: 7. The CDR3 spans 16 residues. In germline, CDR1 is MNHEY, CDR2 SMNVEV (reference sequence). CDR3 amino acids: CASSPRTSTSTDTQYF. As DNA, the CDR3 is TGTGCCAGCAGTCCCCGGACTAGCACTAGCACAGATACGCAGTATTTT.

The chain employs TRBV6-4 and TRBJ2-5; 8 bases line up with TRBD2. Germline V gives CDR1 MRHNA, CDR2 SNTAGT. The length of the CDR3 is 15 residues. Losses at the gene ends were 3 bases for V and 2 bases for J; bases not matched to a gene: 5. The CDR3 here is CASSESAGGQETQYF. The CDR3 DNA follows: TGTGCCAGCAGTGAGAGTGCGGGGGGACAAGAGACCCAGTACTTC.

The CDR3 coding sequence is TGTGCCAGCAGCTTTGTGGGGGACAGTGGTTACACCTTC. Translated, it gives CASSFVGDSGYTF. This chain uses TRBV7-8 with TRBJ1-2; 7 bases fit TRBD1. This CDR3 has 13 amino acids. V lost 3 bases to trimming and J lost 11 bases; unmatched junction nucleotides: 9. CDR1 and CDR2 from the germline V gene are SGHVS and FQNEAQ.